The clone carrying this TCR beta chain has a count of ten or more. The sample comes from a study of T cells in Graves' hyperthyroidism and ophthalmopathy. It was RNA transcripts that yielded the amplified TCR beta CDR3 regions. The HTBI primer set served for first-round RT-PCR of the TCR CDR3. TCRdb independently ran MiXCR on the multiplex PCR reads; one entry per CDR3 protein. The top ten hold 3% to 4.5% of the sample, which has hundreds of thousands of distinct CDR3 sequences, 15% to 20% seen once. Stable disease denoted Graves' hyperthyroidism without ophthalmopathy progression within 18 months. The authors took PBMCs from 8 to 10 ml fresh peripheral blood. Trimming at V came to 3 bases and at J to 10 bases, leaving 9 bases not matched to a gene. Germline V lookup: CDR1 MDHEN, CDR2 SYDVKM. The CDR3 spans 14 residues.

The gene calls are TRBV28 and TRBJ2-1; 7 bases align to TRBD2. The specimen sequenced was blood. The source is a woman aged 25 to 45 with Graves' hyperthyroidism. CDR3 amino acids: CASSFRVHGGEQFF. As DNA, the CDR3 is TGTGCCAGCAGTTTTCGAGTTCACGGGGGGGAGCAGTTCTTC.